Listed below are T cell receptor beta chains from one sample, sequenced in a study of cytomegalovirus exposure and HLA in healthy donors. Profiled with immunoSEQ multiplex PCR; TCRdb holds only in-frame clones, not every one. The sample lists over 100,000 clones; approximately 80% were seen once. Sequenced material: PBMCs. The receptors derive from a woman between 25 and 40 years old in good health and CMV-seronegative. Each CDR3 is given with its conserved first and last residue. The order of the fields is J gene, V gene, D gene, clone size, CDR3 protein, CDR3 DNA. A D gene is named only where the DNA matches it firmly. The size of a clone is reported for some rows only, either as once, few or many, or as a class for expanded clones.

TRBJ1-2	TRBV12-5	TRBD1	-	CASGPDRGIGRTNYGYTF	TGTGCTAGTGGCCCTGACAGGGGGATAGGGAGGACAAACTATGGCTACACCTTC
TRBJ2-2	TRBV19	TRBD2	-	CASSMVRLAGTNTGELFF	TGTGCCAGTAGTATGGTGAGACTAGCGGGGACGAACACCGGGGAGCTGTTTTTT
TRBJ2-7	TRBV9	-	-	CASSVEAGLVSEQYF	TGTGCCAGCAGCGTAGAGGCGGGATTGGTCTCCGAGCAGTACTTC
TRBJ2-5	TRBV18	TRBD1	-	CASSPSGQGKQETQYF	TGTGCCAGCTCACCTTCTGGACAGGGTAAACAAGAGACCCAGTACTTC
TRBJ1-2	TRBV7-6	-	-	CASSLASGLSGYTF	TGTGCCAGCAGCTTAGCGTCGGGACTCTCTGGCTACACCTTC
TRBJ1-2	TRBV25-1	-	-	CASSLTVGAKGTYGYTF	TGTGCCAGCAGCCTCACAGTCGGCGCAAAAGGGACATATGGCTACACCTTC
TRBJ1-2	TRBV28	-	once	CASSEAGGLNYGYTF	TGTGCCAGCAGTGAAGCGGGGGGCTTAAACTATGGCTACACCTTC
TRBJ2-4	TRBV2	-	-	CASSPRRQTAPWNIQYF	TGTGCCAGCAGCCCGAGAAGACAGACAGCCCCGTGGAACATTCAGTACTTC
TRBJ1-1	TRBV27	-	medium-sized	CASSPSDRNTEAFF	TGTGCCAGCAGTCCGTCCGACAGGAACACTGAAGCTTTCTTT
TRBJ2-7	TRBV7-8	TRBD2	once	CASSPAGLAGGVYEQYF	TGTGCCAGCAGCCCCGCCGGACTAGCGGGAGGTGTCTACGAGCAGTACTTC
TRBJ2-5	TRBV5-1	TRBD1	once	CASGAGTGKETQYF	TGCGCCAGCGGAGCCGGGACAGGGAAAGAGACCCAGTACTTC